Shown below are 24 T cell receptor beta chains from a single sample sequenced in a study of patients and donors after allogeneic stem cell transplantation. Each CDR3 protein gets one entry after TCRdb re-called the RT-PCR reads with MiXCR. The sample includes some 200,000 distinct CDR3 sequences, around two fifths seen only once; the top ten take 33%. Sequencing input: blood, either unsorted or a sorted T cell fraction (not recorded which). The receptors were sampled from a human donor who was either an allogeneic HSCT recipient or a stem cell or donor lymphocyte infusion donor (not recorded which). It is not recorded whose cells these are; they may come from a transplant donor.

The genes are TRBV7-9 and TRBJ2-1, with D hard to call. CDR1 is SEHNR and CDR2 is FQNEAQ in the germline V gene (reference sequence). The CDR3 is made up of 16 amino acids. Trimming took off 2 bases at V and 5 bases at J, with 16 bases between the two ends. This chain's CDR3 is CASSLPSGRNHNEQFF. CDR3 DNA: TGTGCCAGCAGCTTACCGTCTGGACGCAACCACAATGAGCAGTTCTTC.

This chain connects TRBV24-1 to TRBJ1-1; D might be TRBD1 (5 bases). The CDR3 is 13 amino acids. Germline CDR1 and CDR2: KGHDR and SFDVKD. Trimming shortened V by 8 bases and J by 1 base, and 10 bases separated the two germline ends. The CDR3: CATKGVGNTEAFF. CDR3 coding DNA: TGTGCCACCAAAGGGGTCGGGAACACTGAAGCTTTCTTT.

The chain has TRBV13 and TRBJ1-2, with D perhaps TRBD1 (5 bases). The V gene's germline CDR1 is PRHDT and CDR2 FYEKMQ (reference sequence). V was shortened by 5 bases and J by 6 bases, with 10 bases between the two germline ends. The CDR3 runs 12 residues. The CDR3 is CASSPDSDGYTF. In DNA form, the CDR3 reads TGTGCCAGCAGCCCCGACAGTGATGGCTACACCTTC.

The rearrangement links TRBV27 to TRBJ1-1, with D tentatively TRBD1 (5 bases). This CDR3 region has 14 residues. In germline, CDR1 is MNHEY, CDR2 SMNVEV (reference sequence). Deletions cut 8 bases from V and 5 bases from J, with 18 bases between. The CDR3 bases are TGTGCCAGCGTAGACGGGAGCGGGGGAACTGAAGCTTTCTTT. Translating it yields CASVDGSGGTEAFF.

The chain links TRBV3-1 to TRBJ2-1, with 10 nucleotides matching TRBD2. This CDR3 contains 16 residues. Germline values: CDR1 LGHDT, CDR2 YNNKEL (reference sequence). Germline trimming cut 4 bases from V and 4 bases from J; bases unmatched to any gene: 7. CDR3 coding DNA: TGTGCCAGCAGCCGCGAGGGACTAGCGACTTACAATGAGCAGTTCTTC. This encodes CASSREGLATYNEQFF.

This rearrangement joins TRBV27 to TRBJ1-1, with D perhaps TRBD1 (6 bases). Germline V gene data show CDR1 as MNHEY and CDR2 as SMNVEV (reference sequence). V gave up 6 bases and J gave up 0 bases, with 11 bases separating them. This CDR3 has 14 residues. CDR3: CASSPQGVNTEAFF. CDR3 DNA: TGTGCCAGCAGCCCACAGGGAGTGAACACTGAAGCTTTCTTT.

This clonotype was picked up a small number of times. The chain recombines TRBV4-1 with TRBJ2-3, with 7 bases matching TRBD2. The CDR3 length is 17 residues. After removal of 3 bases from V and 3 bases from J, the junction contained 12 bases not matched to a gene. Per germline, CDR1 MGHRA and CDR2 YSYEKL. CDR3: CASSHEELAMVTDTQYF. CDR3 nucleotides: TGCGCCAGCAGCCATGAAGAACTAGCGATGGTGACAGATACGCAGTATTTT.

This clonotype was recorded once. The CDR3 reads CASIPWRGTEAFF. The CDR3 DNA is TGTGCCAGCATCCCGTGGCGCGGCACTGAAGCTTTCTTT. The J gene is TRBJ1-1, the V gene TRBV7-2; D call uncertain. The CDR3 has 13 amino acids. Germline CDR1 reads SGHTA; CDR2 reads FQGNSA. With 7 bases removed from V and 4 bases from J, the gap between germline ends came to 13 bases.

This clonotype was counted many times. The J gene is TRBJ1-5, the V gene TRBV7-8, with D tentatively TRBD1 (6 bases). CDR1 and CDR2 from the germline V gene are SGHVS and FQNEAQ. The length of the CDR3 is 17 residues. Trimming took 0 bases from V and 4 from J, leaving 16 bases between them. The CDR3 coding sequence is TGTGCCAGCAGCTTAGCGAGAGGGGGAGGCTTAAATCAGCCCCAGCATTTT. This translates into CASSLARGGGLNQPQHF.

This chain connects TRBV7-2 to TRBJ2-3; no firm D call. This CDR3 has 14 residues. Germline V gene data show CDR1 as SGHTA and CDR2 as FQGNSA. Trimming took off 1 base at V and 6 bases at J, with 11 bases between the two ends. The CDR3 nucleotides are TGTGCCAGCAGCTTAGATACAACGGTCGATACGCAGTATTTT. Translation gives CASSLDTTVDTQYF.

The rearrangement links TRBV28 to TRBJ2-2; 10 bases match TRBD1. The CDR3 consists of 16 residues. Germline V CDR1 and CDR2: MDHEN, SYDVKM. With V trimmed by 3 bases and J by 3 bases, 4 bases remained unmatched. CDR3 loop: CASSLSGQGDTGELFF. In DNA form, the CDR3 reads TGTGCCAGCAGTTTGTCAGGACAGGGGGACACCGGGGAGCTGTTTTTT.

Written as DNA, the CDR3 is TGTGCCAGCAGTTTTCGCGGTCTAGCGGAAGAGACCCAGTACTTC. It translates to CASSFRGLAEETQYF. V is TRBV12-3 or TRBV12-4 and J is TRBJ2-5; 7 bases map to TRBD2. The V gene end was trimmed by 3 bases and the J gene end by 3 bases; junction bases not matched to a gene: 7. The CDR3 is 15 amino acids.

The CDR3 nucleotides are TGTGCCAGCAGTTTGGGGCGGGGAGACACAGATACGCAGTATTTT. It codes for CASSLGRGDTDTQYF. The chain links TRBV28 to TRBJ2-3; weak D call: TRBD2 (6 bases). V was clipped by 3 bases and J by 2 bases, with 12 bases between them. CDR3 length: 15 amino acids. CDR1 and CDR2 from the germline V gene are MDHEN and SYDVKM.

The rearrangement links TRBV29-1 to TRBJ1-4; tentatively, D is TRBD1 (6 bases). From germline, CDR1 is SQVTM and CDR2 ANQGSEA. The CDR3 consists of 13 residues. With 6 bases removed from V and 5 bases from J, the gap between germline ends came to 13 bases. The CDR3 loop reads CSVLTGVNEKLFF. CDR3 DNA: TGCAGCGTCCTGACAGGTGTCAATGAAAAACTGTTTTTT.

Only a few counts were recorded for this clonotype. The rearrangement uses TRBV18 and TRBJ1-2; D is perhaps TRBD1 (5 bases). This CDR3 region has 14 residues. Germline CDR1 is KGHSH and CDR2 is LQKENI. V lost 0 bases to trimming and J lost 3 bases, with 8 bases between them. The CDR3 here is CASSPPGAHYGYTF. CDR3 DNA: TGTGCCAGCTCACCACCAGGGGCGCACTATGGCTACACCTTC.

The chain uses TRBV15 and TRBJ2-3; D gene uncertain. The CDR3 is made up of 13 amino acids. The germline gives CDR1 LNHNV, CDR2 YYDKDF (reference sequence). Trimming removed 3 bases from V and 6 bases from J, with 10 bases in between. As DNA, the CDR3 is TGTGCCACCAGCAGGAACCCGCTGGATACGCAGTATTTT. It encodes CATSRNPLDTQYF.

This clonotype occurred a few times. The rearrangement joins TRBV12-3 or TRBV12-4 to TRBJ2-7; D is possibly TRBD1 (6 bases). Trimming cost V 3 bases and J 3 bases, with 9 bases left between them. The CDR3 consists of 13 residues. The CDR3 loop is CASSFPRGYEQYF. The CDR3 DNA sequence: TGTGCCAGCAGTTTTCCCAGGGGCTACGAGCAGTACTTC.

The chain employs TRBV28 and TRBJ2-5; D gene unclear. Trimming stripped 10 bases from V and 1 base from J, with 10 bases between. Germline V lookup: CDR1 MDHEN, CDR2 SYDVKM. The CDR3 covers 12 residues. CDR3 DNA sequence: TGTGCCACCGTAGACGGCCAAGAGACCCAGTACTTC. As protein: CATVDGQETQYF.

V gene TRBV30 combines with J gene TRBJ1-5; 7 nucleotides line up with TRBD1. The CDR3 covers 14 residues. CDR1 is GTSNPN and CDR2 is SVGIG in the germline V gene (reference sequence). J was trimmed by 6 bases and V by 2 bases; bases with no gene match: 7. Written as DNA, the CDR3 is TGTGCCTGGAGTTGGGACAGCAGAGGTCAGCCCCAGCATTTT. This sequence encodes CAWSWDSRGQPQHF.

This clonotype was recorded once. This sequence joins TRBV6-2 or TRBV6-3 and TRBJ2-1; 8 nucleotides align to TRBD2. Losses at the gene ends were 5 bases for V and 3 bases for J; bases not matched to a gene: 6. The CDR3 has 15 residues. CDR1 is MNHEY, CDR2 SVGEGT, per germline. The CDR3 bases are TGTGCCAGCAGTGAGGGACTAGGAATCTACAATGAGCAGTTCTTC. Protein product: CASSEGLGIYNEQFF.

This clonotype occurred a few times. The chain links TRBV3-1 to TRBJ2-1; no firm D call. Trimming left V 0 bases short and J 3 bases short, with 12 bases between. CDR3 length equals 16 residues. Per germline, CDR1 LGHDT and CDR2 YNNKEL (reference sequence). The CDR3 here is CASSQDPSARYNEQFF. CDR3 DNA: TGTGCCAGCAGCCAAGATCCGAGCGCCCGCTACAATGAGCAGTTCTTC.

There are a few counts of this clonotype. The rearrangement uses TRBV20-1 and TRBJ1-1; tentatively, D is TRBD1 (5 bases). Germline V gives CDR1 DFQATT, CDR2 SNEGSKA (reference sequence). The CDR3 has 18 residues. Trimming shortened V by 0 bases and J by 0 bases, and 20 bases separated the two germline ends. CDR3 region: CSARDLAGRPPLNTEAFF. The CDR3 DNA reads TGCAGTGCTAGAGATCTGGCGGGACGCCCCCCCTTGAACACTGAAGCTTTCTTT.

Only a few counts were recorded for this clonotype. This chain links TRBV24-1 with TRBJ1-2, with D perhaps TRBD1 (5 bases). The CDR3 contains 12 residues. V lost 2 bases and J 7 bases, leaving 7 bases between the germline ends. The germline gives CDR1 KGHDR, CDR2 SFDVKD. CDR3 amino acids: CATSDSGGGYTF. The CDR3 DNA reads TGTGCCACCAGTGATTCTGGGGGTGGCTACACCTTC.

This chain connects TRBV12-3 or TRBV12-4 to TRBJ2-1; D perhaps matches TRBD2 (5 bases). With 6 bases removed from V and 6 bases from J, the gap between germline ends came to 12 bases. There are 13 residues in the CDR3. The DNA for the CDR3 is TGTGCCAGCAGGGAGGCGGAACTCAATGAGCAGTTCTTC. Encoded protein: CASREAELNEQFF.